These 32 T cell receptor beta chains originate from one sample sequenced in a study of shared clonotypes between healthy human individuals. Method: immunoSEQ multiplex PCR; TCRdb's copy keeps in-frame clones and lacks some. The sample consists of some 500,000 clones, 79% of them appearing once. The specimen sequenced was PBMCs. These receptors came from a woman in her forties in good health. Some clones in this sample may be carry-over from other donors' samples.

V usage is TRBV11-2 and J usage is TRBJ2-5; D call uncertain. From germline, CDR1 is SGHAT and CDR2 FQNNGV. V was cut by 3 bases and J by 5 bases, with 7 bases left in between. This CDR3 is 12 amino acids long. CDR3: CASSFDRETQYF. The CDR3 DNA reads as TGTGCCAGCAGCTTTGATCGCGAGACCCAGTACTTC.

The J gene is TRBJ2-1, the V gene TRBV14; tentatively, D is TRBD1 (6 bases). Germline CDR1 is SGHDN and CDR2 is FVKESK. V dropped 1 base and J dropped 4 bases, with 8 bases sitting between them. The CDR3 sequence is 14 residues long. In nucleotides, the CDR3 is TGTGCCAGCAGCCAAGGGACAGTGTACAATGAGCAGTTCTTC. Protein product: CASSQGTVYNEQFF.

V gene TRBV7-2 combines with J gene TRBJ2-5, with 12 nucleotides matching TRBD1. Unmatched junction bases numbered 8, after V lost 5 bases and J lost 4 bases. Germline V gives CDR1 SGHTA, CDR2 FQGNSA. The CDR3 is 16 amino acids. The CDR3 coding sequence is TGTGCCAGCAGCCTACACCGGGACAGGGGGCCAGAGACCCAGTACTTC. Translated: CASSLHRDRGPETQYF.

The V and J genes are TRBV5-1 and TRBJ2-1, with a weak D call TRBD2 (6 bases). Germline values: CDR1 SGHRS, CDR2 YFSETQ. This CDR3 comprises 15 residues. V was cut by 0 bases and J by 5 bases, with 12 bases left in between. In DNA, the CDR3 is TGCGCCAGCAGCTTGGGTGCTAGCGACCACAATGAGCAGTTCTTC. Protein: CASSLGASDHNEQFF.

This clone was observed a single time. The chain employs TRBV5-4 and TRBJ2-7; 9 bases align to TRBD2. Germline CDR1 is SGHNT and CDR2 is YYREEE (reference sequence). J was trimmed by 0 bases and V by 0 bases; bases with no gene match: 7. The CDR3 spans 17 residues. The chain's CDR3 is CASSLDPYSGSSYEQYF. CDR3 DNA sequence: TGTGCCAGCAGCTTGGACCCCTATAGCGGGAGCTCCTACGAGCAGTACTTC.

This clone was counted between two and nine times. The CDR3 loop reads CVTRDTKNTEAFF. The CDR3 bases are TGTGTCACCCGGGACACGAAGAACACTGAAGCTTTCTTT. This chain joins TRBV28 and TRBJ1-1, with D maybe TRBD1 (6 bases). Germline values: CDR1 MDHEN, CDR2 SYDVKM. The CDR3 extends over 13 amino acids.

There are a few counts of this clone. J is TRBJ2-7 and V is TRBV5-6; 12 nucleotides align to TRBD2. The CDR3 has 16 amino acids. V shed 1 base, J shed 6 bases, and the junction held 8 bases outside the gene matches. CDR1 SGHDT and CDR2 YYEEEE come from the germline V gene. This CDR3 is CASSLRLAGDGGEQYF. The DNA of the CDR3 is TGTGCCAGCAGCTTGCGACTAGCGGGAGATGGAGGCGAGCAGTACTTC.

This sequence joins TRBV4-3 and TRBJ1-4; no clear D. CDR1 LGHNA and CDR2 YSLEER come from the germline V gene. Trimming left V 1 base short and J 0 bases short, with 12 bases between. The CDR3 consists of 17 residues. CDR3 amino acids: CASSQAPPTATNEKLFF. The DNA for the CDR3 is TGCGCCAGCAGCCAAGCCCCCCCAACCGCAACTAATGAAAAACTGTTTTTT.

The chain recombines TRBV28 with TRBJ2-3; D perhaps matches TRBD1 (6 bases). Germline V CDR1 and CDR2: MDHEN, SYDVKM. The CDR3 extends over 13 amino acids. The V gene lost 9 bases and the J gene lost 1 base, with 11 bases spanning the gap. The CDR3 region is CASGQSGTDTQYF. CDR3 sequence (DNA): TGTGCCAGTGGACAGTCCGGCACAGATACGCAGTATTTT.

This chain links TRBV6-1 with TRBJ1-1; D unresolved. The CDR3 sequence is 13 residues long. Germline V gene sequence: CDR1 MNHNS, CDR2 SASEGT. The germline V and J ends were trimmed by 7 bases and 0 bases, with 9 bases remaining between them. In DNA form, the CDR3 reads TGTGCCAGCATCGTCGAGGTGAACACTGAAGCTTTCTTT. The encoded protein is CASIVEVNTEAFF.

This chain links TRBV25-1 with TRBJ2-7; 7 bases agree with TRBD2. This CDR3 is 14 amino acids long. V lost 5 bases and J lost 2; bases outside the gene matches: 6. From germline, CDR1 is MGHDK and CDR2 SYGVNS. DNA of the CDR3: TGTGCCAGCAGTTGGGACTACCCTCCCTACGAGCAGTACTTC. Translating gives CASSWDYPPYEQYF.

The CDR3 region has the DNA TGTGCCAGTAGTTGGGGGGTCCAGCCAAACAATGAGCAGTTCTTC. It codes for CASSWGVQPNNEQFF. The J gene is TRBJ2-1, the V gene TRBV19; TRBD2 might be the D (6 bases). The germline gives CDR1 LNHDA, CDR2 SQIVND (reference sequence). Trimming removed 5 bases at V and 5 bases at J, with 16 bases between. This CDR3 is 15 amino acids long.

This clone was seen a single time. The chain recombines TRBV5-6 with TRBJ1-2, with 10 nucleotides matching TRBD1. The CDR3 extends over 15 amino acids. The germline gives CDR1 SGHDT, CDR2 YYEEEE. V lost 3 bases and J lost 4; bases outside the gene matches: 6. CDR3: CASSWRGTGVYGYTF. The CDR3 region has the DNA TGTGCCAGCAGCTGGAGGGGGACAGGGGTCTATGGCTACACCTTC.

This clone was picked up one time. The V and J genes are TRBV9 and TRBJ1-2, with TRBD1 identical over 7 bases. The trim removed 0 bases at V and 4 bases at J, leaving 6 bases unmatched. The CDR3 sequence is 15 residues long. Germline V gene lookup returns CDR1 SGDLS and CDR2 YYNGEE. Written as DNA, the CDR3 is TGTGCCAGCAGCGTAGGGGACAGTACTGCCTATGGCTACACCTTC. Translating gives CASSVGDSTAYGYTF.

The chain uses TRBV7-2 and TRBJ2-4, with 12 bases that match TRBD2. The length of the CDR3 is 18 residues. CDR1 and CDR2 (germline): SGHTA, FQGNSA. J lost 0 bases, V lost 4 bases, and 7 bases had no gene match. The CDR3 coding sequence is TGTGCCAGCAGCTCCCCCGGACTAGCGGGAATAGCCAAAAACATTCAGTACTTC. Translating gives CASSSPGLAGIAKNIQYF.

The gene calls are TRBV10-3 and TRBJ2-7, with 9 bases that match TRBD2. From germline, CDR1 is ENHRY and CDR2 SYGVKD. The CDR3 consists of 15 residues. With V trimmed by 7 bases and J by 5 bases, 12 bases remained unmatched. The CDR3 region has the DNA TGTGCCATCACCGCCTTTAGCGGGAGTATCCACGAGCAGTACTTC. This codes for CAITAFSGSIHEQYF.

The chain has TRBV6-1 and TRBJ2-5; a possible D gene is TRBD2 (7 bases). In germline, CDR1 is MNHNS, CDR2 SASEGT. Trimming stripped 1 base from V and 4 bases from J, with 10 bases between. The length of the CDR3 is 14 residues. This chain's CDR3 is CASSEERGAETQYF. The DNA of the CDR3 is TGTGCCAGCAGTGAAGAACGGGGGGCAGAGACCCAGTACTTC.

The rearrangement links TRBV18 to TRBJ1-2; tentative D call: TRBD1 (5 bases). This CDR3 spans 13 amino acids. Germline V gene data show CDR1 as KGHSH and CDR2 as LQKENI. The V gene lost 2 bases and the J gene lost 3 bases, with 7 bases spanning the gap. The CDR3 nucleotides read TGTGCCAGCTCACCAGCGGGGGACTATGGCTACACCTTC. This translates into CASSPAGDYGYTF.

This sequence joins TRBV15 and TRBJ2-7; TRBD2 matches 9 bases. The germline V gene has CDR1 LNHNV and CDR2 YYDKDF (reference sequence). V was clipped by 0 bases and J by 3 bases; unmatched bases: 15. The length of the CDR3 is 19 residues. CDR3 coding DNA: TGTGCCACCAGCAGAGATTGGAGGCGACTAGCGGACGGGCTCTACGAGCAGTACTTC. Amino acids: CATSRDWRRLADGLYEQYF.

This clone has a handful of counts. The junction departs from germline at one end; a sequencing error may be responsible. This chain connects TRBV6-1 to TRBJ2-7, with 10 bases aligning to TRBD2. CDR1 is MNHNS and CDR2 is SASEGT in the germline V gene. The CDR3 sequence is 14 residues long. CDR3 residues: CASSPSGSSSEQYF. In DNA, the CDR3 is TGTGCCAGCAGTCCTAGCGGGAGTTCCTCCGAGCAGTACTTC.

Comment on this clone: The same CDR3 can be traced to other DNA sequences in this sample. CDR3 bases: TGTGCCAGTAGAACGACAGGGGGCTCCTACGAGCAGTACTTC. Residues: CASRTTGGSYEQYF. The rearrangement uses TRBV19 and TRBJ2-7, with 9 bases identical to TRBD1. The CDR3 consists of 14 residues. The V gene end was trimmed by 6 bases and the J gene end by 0 bases; junction bases not matched to a gene: 3. CDR1 is LNHDA and CDR2 is SQIVND in the germline V gene (reference sequence).

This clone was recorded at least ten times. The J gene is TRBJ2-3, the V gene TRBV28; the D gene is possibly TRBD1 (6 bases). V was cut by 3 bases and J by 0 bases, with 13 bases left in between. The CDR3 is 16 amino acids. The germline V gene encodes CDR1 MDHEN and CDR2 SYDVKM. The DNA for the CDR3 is TGTGCCAGCAGTTTTTGGGGGCGGACAAGCACAGATACGCAGTATTTT. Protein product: CASSFWGRTSTDTQYF.

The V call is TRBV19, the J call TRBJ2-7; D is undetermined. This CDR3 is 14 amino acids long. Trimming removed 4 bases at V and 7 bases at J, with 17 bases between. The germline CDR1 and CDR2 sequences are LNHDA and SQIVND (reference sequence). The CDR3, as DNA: TGTGCCAGTAGTAGTGAGAGGCTTTCGCGGGAGCAGTACTTC. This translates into CASSSERLSREQYF.

The DNA of the CDR3 is TGTGCCAGCAGACTAGCCCCAGGGGGCTTCGGGGAGCTGTTTTTT. This codes for CASRLAPGGFGELFF. The gene calls are TRBV7-6 and TRBJ2-2, with 8 positions matching TRBD1. The V gene's germline CDR1 is SGHVS and CDR2 FNYEAQ. This CDR3 is 15 amino acids long. Trimming cost V 6 bases and J 7 bases; bases outside gene matches: 10. Complete variable domain (other parts from reference TRBV7-6 and TRBJ2-2): GAGVSQSPRYKVTKRGQDVALRCDPISGHVSLYWYRQALGQGPEFLTYFNYEAQQDKSGLPNDRFSAERPEGSISTLTIQRTEQRDSAMYRCASRLAPGGFGELFFGEGSRLTVL.

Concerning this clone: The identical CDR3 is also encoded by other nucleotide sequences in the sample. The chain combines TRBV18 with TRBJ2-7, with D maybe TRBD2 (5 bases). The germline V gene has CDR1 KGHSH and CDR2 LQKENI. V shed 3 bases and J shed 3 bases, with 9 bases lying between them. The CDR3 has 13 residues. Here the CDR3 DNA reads TGTGCCAGCTCACCGACTGGAGGCTACGAGCAGTACTTC. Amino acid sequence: CASSPTGGYEQYF.

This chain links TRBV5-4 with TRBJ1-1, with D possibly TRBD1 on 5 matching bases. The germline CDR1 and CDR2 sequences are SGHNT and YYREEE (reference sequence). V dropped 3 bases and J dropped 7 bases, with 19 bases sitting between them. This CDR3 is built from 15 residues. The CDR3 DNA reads TGTGCCAGCAGCTGGGGCGGGTCTCTCCTGAGTGAAGCTTTCTTT. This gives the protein CASSWGGSLLSEAFF.

CDR3 in DNA: TGTGCCAGTAGTTTCGGTTTGTCCTACGAGCAGTACTTC. Its protein product is CASSFGLSYEQYF. The rearrangement joins TRBV19 to TRBJ2-7; D not resolved. V was cut by 5 bases and J by 1 base, with 9 bases left in between. The CDR3 has 13 residues. CDR1 is LNHDA, CDR2 SQIVND, per germline (reference sequence).

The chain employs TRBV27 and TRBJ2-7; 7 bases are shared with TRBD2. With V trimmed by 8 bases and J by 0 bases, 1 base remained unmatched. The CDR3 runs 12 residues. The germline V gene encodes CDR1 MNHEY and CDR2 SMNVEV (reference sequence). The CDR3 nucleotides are TGTGCCAGCCAGCGGGGCTCCTACGAGCAGTACTTC. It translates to CASQRGSYEQYF.

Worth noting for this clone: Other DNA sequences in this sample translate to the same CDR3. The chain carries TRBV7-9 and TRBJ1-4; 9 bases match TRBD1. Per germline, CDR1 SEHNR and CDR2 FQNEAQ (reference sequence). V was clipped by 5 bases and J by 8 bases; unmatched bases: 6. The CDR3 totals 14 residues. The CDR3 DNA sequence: TGTGCCAGCAGCCCGGGACAGGGAAACGAAAAACTGTTTTTT. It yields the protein CASSPGQGNEKLFF.

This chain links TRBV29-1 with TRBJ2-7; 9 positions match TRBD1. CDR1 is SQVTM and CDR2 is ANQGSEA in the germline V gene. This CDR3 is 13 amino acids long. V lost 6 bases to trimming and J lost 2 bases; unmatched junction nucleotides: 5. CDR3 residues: CSVWTGATYEQYF. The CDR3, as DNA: TGCAGCGTATGGACAGGGGCCACCTACGAGCAGTACTTC.

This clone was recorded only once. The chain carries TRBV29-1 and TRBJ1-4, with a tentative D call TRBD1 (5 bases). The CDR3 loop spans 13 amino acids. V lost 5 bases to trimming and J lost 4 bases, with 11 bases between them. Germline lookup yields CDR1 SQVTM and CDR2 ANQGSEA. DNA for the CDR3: TGCAGCGTTAAGGGACGGCTTAATGAAAAACTGTTTTTT. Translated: CSVKGRLNEKLFF.

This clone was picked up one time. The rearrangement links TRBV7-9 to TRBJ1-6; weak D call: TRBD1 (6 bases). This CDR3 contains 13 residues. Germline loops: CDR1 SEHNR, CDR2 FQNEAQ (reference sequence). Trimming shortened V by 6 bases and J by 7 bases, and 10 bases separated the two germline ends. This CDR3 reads CASRGARNSPLHF. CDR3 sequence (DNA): TGTGCCAGCAGGGGGGCGCGCAATTCACCCCTCCACTTT. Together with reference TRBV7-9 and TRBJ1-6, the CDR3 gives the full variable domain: DTGVSQNPRHKITKRGQNVTFRCDPISEHNRLYWYRQTLGQGPEFLTYFQNEAQLEKSRLLSDRFSAERPKGSFSTLEIQRTEQGDSAMYLCASRGARNSPLHFGNGTRLTVT.